The rows below give T cell receptor beta chains drawn from one sample of a study of T-cell reconstitution after alpha-beta-depleted transplantation in children. MiXCR, run by TCRdb on the PCR reads, gives a single entry per CDR3 protein. Among about 690,000 distinct CDR3 sequences listed, around 16% were seen once. The sample was PBMCs from the stem cell graft donor, taken from the stem cell graft. The receptor source for this set is a human donor who donated a stem cell graft to a child with acute myeloid leukemia. Both conserved end residues are part of each CDR3. D genes are given only for firm matches. Part of the rows lack a size; the others show once, few, many or a class for expanded clones.

-	TRBV7-8	TRBJ2-1	many	CASSVSSVNNEQFF	TGTGCCAGCAGCGTTAGCTCGGTGAACAATGAGCAGTTCTTC
-	TRBV12-3/TRBV12-4	TRBJ2-3	few	CASSSNTYTQYF	TGTGCCAGCAGTTCTAACACCTATACGCAGTATTTT
-	TRBV11-2	TRBJ1-1	-	CASSLASGWTEAFF	TGTGCCAGCAGCTTAGCCTCAGGGTGGACTGAAGCTTTCTTT
-	TRBV7-9	TRBJ2-7	-	CASSLALNNEQYF	TGTGCCAGCAGCTTAGCGCTTAACAACGAGCAGTACTTC
TRBD1	TRBV20-1	TRBJ2-7	many	CSAESGTASYEQYF	TGCAGTGCGGAGTCCGGGACAGCTTCCTACGAGCAGTACTTC
-	TRBV5-1	TRBJ2-7	few	CASSSGFGEQYF	TGCGCCAGCAGCTCGGGGTTCGGCGAGCAGTACTTC
TRBD1	TRBV7-9	TRBJ2-7	many	CASSPTGGPYEQYF	TGTGCCAGCAGCCCGACAGGGGGCCCCTACGAGCAGTACTTC
-	TRBV4-3	TRBJ1-5	few	CASSQDEGAGGQPQHF	TGCGCCAGCAGCCAAGATGAGGGTGCTGGGGGCCAGCCCCAGCATTTT
-	TRBV21-1	TRBJ2-5	-	CASSKGWGLPKETQYF	TGTGCCAGCAGCAAAGGGTGGGGACTACCCAAAGAGACCCAGTACTTC
-	TRBV20-1	TRBJ2-3	many	CSARRVGDSISTDTQYF	TGCAGTGCTAGAAGGGTAGGAGATTCGATTAGCACAGATACGCAGTATTTT
-	TRBV5-1	TRBJ2-1	many	CASSFRNEQFF	TGTGCCAGCAGTTTTAGAAATGAGCAGTTCTTC
TRBD2	TRBV20-1	TRBJ2-5	many	CSARDQLAGGRAQYF	TGCAGTGCTAGAGACCAACTAGCGGGGGGGCGGGCCCAGTACTTC
-	TRBV27	TRBJ1-2	many	CASSPGVDYGYTF	TGTGCCAGCAGTCCGGGGGTCGATTATGGCTACACCTTC
-	TRBV20-1	TRBJ2-7	many	CSAGRPTRPYEQYF	TGCAGTGCCGGAAGACCTACGCGGCCCTACGAGCAGTACTTC
TRBD1	TRBV11-2	TRBJ1-3	many	CASSSHRGRTGNTIYF	TGTGCCAGCAGCTCGCACAGGGGACGGACTGGAAACACCATATATTTT
-	TRBV7-2	TRBJ2-7	few	CASSPSDGGRYEQYF	TGTGCCAGCAGCCCGTCCGATGGGGGCCGCTACGAGCAGTACTTC
TRBD1	TRBV12-3/TRBV12-4	TRBJ2-2	many	CASSLTGGAGELFF	TGTGCCAGCAGTTTGACAGGGGGGGCCGGGGAGCTGTTTTTT
-	TRBV20-1	TRBJ1-5	-	CSVGTPGFQPQHF	TGCAGTGTTGGGACACCGGGTTTCCAGCCCCAGCATTTT
TRBD2	TRBV7-2	TRBJ2-3	-	CASSLVLAGGSDTQYF	TGTGCCAGCAGCTTAGTACTAGCGGGGGGGTCAGATACGCAGTATTTT
TRBD1	TRBV5-1	TRBJ1-6	few	CASSHTVTGDSPLHF	TGCGCCAGCAGCCACACCGTGACAGGGGATTCACCCCTCCACTTT
-	TRBV12-3/TRBV12-4	TRBJ2-2	many	CASSLRAEAGELFF	TGTGCCAGCAGTTTAAGGGCGGAGGCCGGGGAGCTGTTTTTT
TRBD1	TRBV12-3/TRBV12-4	TRBJ1-2	-	CASSMDRGRLNYGYTF	TGTGCCAGCAGCATGGACAGGGGGCGGCTGAACTATGGCTACACCTTC
-	TRBV20-1	TRBJ2-5	many	CSAREVNRDTETQYF	TGCAGTGCTAGAGAGGTGAACAGGGACACAGAGACCCAGTACTTC
TRBD1	TRBV20-1	TRBJ2-3	many	CSARVGDRGDTQYF	TGCAGTGCTAGAGTCGGGGACAGGGGAGATACGCAGTATTTT
TRBD1	TRBV20-1	TRBJ1-1	few	CSARQGARPEAFF	TGCAGTGCTAGACAGGGGGCGCGGCCTGAAGCTTTCTTT
TRBD1	TRBV20-1	TRBJ2-7	few	CSAGTGRDEQYF	TGCAGTGCCGGGACAGGGAGGGACGAGCAGTACTTC
-	TRBV20-1	TRBJ1-5	few	CSARQGYNQPQHF	TGCAGTGCTAGACAGGGTTATAATCAGCCCCAGCATTTT
-	TRBV6-1	TRBJ2-7	many	CASSPPGGSYEQYF	TGTGCCAGCAGCCCCCCCGGGGGCTCCTACGAGCAGTACTTC
-	TRBV20-1	TRBJ1-1	many	CSARRPGEGTEAFF	TGCAGTGCTAGACGCCCCGGGGAGGGGACTGAAGCTTTCTTT
TRBD1	TRBV6-2/TRBV6-3	TRBJ2-7	-	CASRSTGTGLEQYF	TGTGCCAGCAGATCAACCGGGACAGGGCTCGAGCAGTACTTC
TRBD1	TRBV2	TRBJ2-1	many	CASSEVQGGRSYNEQFF	TGTGCCAGCAGTGAAGTTCAAGGGGGCCGATCCTACAATGAGCAGTTCTTC
TRBD2	TRBV20-1	TRBJ2-1	few	CSARGTSGGFNEQFF	TGCAGTGCTAGAGGGACTAGCGGGGGGTTTAATGAGCAGTTCTTC
-	TRBV29-1	TRBJ1-1	once	CSVEGVPGHLLNTQAFF	TGCAGCGTTGAAGGGGTTCCGGGACACCTATTAAACACTCAAGCTTTCTTT
-	TRBV4-3	TRBJ2-3	few	CASSQEGSSTDTQYF	TGCGCCAGCAGCCAAGAAGGGTCTAGCACAGATACGCAGTATTTT
TRBD1	TRBV12-3/TRBV12-4	TRBJ1-1	-	CASTLTGGRMNTEAFF	TGTGCCAGCACCCTGACAGGGGGCAGGATGAACACTGAAGCTTTCTTT
TRBD1	TRBV20-1	TRBJ2-3	-	CSPLRDRGTDTQYF	TGCAGTCCCTTGCGAGACAGGGGTACAGATACGCAGTATTTT
-	TRBV15	TRBJ2-5	-	CATSRVGRKTQYF	TGTGCCACCAGCAGAGTAGGGAGAAAGACCCAGTACTTC
-	TRBV29-1	TRBJ2-1	many	CSVGRSYNEQFF	TGCAGCGTGGGACGGTCCTACAATGAGCAGTTCTTC
TRBD1	TRBV5-5	TRBJ1-5	-	CASRLGTVNQPQHF	TGTGCCAGCCGCTTGGGGACAGTTAATCAGCCCCAGCATTTT
-	TRBV7-2	TRBJ2-3	few	CASRGGGKGTDTQYF	TGTGCCAGCAGGGGAGGGGGGAAGGGGACAGATACGCAGTATTTT
-	TRBV20-1	TRBJ2-7	-	CSARDNTRPSSYEQYF	TGCAGTGCTAGAGATAATACGAGACCCAGCTCCTACGAGCAGTACTTC
-	TRBV27	TRBJ1-2	many	CASSVGRDNYGYTF	TGTGCCAGTAGTGTGGGGAGGGATAACTATGGCTACACCTTC
TRBD1	TRBV20-1	TRBJ1-2	-	CSARDPGQGVVSYGYTF	TGCAGTGCTAGAGATCCGGGACAGGGCGTCGTTAGCTATGGCTACACCTTC
TRBD2	TRBV20-1	TRBJ2-1	few	CSAKVRGAPFYNEQFF	TGCAGTGCTAAGGTGCGGGGGGCCCCCTTTTACAATGAGCAGTTCTTC